This T cell receptor beta chain derives from a study of T-cell reconstitution after alpha-beta-depleted transplantation in children. As it was prepared, the TCRbeta library received unique molecular identifiers. TCRdb called the PCR reads again in MiXCR, with one record for every CDR3 protein. This table holds roughly 610,000 distinct CDR3 sequences, under 12% found once. Specimen: PBMCs from the stem cell graft donor, collected from the stem cell graft. This clonotype was obtained from a human donor who donated a stem cell graft to a child with acute myeloid leukemia.

Here the CDR3 DNA reads TGTGCCTGGACCCCAGGCCCGTATACGCAGTATTTT. Residues: CAWTPGPYTQYF. V usage is TRBV30 and J usage is TRBJ2-3; no clear D. The V gene's germline CDR1 is GTSNPN and CDR2 SVGIG (reference sequence). The CDR3 spans 12 residues. V gave up 4 bases and J gave up 7 bases, with 12 bases separating them.